This T cell receptor (beta chain) comes out of a study of T cell responses to AZD1222 COVID-19 vaccine. TCRdb's copy holds only in-frame clones and misses some; the assay was immunoSEQ multiplex PCR. The repertoire holds about 160,000 clones, with under 95% as singletons. Comment on this clone: Sequence at one end of the junction differs from germline and may be a read error.

The receptor was derived from an adult in good health. Sample: peripheral blood, taken on day 0 of MenACWY control vaccination.

CDR3 loop: CASSTGLAGVNEQFF. The CDR3 nucleotides are TGTGCTAGCAGCACGGGACTAGCGGGAGTTAATGAGCAGTTCTTC. This chain links TRBV7-7 with TRBJ2-1, with 14 bases lining up with TRBD2. Germline V gives CDR1 SSHAT, CDR2 FNYEAQ (reference sequence). There are 15 residues in the CDR3. The variable domain in full, completed from reference TRBV7-7 and TRBJ2-1, reads GAGVSQSPRYKVTKRGQDVTLRCDPISSHATLYWYQQALGQGPEFLTYFNYEAQPDKSGLPSDRFSAERPEGSISTLTIQRTEQRDSAMYRCASSTGLAGVNEQFFGPGTRLTVL.